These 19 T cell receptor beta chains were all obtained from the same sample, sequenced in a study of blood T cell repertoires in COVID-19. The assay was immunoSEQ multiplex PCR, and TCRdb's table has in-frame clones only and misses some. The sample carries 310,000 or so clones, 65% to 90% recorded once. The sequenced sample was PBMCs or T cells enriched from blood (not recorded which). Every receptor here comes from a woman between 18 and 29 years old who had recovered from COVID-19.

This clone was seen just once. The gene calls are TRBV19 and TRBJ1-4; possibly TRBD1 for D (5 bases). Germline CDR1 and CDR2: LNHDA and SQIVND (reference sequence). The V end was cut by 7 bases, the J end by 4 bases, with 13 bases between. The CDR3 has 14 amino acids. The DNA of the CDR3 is TGTGCCAGTACGAGGGGAGGCCATAATGAAAAACTGTTTTTT. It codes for CASTRGGHNEKLFF.

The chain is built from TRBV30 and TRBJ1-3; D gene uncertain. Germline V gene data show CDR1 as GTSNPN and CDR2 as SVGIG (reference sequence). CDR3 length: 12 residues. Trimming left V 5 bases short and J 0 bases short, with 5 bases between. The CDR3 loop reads CAWLSSGNTIYF. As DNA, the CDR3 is TGTGCCTGGCTGAGCTCTGGAAACACCATATATTTT.

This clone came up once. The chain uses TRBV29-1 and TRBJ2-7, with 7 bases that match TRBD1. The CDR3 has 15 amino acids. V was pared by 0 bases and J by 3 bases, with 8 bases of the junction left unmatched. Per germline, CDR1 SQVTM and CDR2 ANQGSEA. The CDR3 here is CSVEDGTGVYYEQYF. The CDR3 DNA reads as TGCAGCGTTGAAGATGGAACAGGGGTATACTACGAGCAGTACTTC.

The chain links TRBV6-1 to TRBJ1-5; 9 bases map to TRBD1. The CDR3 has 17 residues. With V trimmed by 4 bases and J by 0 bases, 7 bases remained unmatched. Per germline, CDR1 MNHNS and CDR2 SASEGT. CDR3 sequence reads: CASSAFGTGFSNQPQHF. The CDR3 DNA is TGTGCCAGCAGTGCATTCGGGACAGGGTTTAGCAATCAGCCCCAGCATTTT.

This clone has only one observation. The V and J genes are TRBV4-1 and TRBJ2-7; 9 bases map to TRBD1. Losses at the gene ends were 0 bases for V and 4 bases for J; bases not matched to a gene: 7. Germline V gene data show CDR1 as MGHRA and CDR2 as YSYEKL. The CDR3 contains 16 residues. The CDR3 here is CASSQDWRTGVYEQYF. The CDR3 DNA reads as TGCGCCAGCAGCCAAGATTGGCGGACAGGGGTATACGAGCAGTACTTC.

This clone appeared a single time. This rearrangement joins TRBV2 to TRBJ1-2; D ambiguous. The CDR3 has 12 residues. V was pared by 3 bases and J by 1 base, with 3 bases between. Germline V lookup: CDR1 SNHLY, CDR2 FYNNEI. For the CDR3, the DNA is TGTGCCAGCAGTGATAATAACTATGGCTACACCTTC. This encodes CASSDNNYGYTF.

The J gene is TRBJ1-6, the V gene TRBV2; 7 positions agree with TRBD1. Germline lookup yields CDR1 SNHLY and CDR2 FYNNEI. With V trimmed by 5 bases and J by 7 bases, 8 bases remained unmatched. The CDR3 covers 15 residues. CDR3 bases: TGTGCCAGCAGTCTGGAGACAGGGAACAATTCACCCCTCCACTTT. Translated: CASSLETGNNSPLHF. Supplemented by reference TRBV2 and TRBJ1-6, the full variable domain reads EPEVTQTPSHQVTQMGQEVILRCVPISNHLYFYWYRQILGQKVEFLVSFYNNEISEKSEIFDDQFSVERPDGSNFTLKIRSTKLEDSAMYFCASSLETGNNSPLHFGNGTRLTVT.

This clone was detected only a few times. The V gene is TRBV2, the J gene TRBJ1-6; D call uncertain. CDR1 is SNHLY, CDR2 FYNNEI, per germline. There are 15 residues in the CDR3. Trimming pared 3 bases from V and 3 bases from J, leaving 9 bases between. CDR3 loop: CASSEARNYNSPLHF. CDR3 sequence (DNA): TGTGCCAGCAGTGAGGCGCGGAACTATAATTCACCCCTCCACTTT.

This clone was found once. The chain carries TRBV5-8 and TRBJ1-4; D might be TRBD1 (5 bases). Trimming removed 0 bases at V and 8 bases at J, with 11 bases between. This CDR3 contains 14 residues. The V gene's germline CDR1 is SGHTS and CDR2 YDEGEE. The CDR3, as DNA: TGTGCCAGCAGCTTGGAACCCAGGGAAGAAAAACTGTTTTTT. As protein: CASSLEPREEKLFF.

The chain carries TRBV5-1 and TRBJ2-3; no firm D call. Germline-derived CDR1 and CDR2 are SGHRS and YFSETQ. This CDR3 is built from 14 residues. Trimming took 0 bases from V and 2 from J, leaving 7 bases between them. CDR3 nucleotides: TGCGCCAGCAGCTTGGGAGAGGTCACAGATACGCAGTATTTT. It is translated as CASSLGEVTDTQYF.

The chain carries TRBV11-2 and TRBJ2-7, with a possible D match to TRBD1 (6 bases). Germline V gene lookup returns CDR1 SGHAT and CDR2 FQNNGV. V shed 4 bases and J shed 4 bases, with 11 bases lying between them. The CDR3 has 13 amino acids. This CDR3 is CASSSLRGYEQYF. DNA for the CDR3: TGTGCCAGCAGCTCCCTTAGGGGGTACGAGCAGTACTTC.

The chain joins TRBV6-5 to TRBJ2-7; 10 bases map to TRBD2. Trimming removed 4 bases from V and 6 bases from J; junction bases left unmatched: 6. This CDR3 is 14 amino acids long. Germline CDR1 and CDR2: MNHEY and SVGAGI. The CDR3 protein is CASSLSSGRGEQYF. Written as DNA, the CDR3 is TGTGCCAGCAGTTTATCCAGCGGGAGGGGCGAGCAGTACTTC.

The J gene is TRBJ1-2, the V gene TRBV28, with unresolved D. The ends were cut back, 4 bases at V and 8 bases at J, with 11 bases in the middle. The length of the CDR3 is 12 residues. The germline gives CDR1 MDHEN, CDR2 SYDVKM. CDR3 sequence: CASSSTPYGYTF. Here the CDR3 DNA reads TGTGCCAGCAGTTCTACTCCCTACGGCTACACCTTC.

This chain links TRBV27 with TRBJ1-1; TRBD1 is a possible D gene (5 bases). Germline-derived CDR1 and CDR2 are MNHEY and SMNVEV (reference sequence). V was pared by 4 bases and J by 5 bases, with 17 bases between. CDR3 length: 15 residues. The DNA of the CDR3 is TGTGCCAGCAGTTCCCCACAGGTTGGGAGGACTGAAGCTTTCTTT. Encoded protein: CASSSPQVGRTEAFF.

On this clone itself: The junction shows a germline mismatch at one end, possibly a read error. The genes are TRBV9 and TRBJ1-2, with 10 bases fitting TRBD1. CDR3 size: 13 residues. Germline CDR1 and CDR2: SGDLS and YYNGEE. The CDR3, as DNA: TGTGCCAGCAGCGTAGGGGACAGGGGTACCGCTGCCTTC. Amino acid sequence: CASSVGDRGTAAF.

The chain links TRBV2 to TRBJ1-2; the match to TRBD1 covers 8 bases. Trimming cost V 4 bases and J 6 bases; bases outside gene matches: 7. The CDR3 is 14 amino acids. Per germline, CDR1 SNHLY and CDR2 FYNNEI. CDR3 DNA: TGTGCCAGCAGTGGGGGCAGACAGGGGAATGGCTACACCTTC. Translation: CASSGGRQGNGYTF.

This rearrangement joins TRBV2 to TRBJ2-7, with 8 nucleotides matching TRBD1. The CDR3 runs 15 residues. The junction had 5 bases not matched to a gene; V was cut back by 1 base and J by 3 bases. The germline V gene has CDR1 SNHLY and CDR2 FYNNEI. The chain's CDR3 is CASSEGTGTYYEQYF. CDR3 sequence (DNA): TGTGCCAGCAGTGAAGGGACAGGGACTTACTACGAGCAGTACTTC.

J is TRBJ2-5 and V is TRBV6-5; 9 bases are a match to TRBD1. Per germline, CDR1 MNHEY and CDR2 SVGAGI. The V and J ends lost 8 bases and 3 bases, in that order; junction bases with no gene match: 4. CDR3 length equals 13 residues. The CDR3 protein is CASGRDREETQYF. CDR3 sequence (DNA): TGTGCCAGCGGTCGGGACAGGGAAGAGACCCAGTACTTC.

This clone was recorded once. The CDR3 DNA reads as TGCGCCAGCAGCCAAGGTGGGCTAGCGGCGAACACCGGGGAGCTGTTTTTT. Amino acid sequence: CASSQGGLAANTGELFF. The J gene is TRBJ2-2, the V gene TRBV4-1; 7 positions match TRBD2. The CDR3 contains 17 residues. J was trimmed by 0 bases and V by 1 base; bases with no gene match: 5. CDR1 is MGHRA and CDR2 is YSYEKL in the germline V gene.